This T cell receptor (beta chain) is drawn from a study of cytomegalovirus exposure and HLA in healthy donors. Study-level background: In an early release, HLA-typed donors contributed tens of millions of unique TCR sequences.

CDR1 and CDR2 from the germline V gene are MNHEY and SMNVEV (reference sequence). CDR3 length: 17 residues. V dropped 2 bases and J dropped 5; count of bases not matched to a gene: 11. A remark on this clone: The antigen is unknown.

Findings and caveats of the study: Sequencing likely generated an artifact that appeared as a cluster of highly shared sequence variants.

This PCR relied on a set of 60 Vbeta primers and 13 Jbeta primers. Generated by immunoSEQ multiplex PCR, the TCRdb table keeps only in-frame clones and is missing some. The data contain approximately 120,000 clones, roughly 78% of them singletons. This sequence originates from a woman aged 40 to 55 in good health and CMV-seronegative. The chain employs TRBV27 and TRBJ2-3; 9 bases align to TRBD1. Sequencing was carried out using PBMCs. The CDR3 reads CASSLLTGGRGEDTQYF. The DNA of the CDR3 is TGTGCCAGCAGTTTACTGACAGGGGGTCGGGGGGAAGATACGCAGTATTTT.